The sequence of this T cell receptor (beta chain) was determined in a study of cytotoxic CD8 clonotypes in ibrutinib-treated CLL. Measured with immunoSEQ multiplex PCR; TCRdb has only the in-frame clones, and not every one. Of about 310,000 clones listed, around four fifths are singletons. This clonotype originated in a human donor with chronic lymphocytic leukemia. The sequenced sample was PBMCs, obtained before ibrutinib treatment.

CDR3 sequence (DNA): TGTGCCTGGGACCGCGGGGGCACGGTGGCTTTCTTT. The encoded protein is CAWDRGGTVAFF. The rearrangement joins TRBV30 to TRBJ1-1; D is perhaps TRBD1 (6 bases). The germline V gene has CDR1 GTSNPN and CDR2 SVGIG (reference sequence). CDR3 length equals 12 residues. V lost 5 bases to trimming and J lost 11 bases, with 18 bases between them.